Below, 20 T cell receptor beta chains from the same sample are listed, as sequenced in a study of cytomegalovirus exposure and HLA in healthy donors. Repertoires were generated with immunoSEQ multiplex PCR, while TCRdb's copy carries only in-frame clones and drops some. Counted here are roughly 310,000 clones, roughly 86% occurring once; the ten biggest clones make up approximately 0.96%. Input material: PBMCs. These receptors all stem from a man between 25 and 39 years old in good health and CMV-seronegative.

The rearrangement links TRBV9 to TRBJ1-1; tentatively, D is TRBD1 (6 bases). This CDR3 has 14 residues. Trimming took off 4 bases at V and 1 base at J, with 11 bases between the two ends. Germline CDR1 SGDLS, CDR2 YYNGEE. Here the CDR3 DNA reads TGTGCCAGCAGCCTCGTGACAGGGAACACTGAAGCTTTCTTT. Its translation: CASSLVTGNTEAFF.

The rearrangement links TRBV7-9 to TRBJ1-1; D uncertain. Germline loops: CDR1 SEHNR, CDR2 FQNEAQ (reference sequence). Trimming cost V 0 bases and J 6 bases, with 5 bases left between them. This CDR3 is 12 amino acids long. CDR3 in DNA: TGTGCCAGCAGCTTAGCCGGGTCTGAAGCTTTCTTT. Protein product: CASSLAGSEAFF.

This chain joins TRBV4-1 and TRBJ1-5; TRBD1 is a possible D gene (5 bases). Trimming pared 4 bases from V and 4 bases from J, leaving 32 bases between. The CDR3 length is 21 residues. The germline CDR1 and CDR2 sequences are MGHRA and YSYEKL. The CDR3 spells CASSLLPQGLGGLEGNQPQHF. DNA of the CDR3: TGCGCCAGCAGCCTCCTTCCTCAGGGTTTAGGCGGGTTGGAGGGGAATCAGCCCCAGCATTTT.

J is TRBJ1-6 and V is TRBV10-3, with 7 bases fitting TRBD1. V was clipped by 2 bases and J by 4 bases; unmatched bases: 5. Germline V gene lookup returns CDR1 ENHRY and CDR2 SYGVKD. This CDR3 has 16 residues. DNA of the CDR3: TGTGCCATCAGTGAGCCCCAGGGGGGATATAATTCACCCCTCCACTTT. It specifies CAISEPQGGYNSPLHF.

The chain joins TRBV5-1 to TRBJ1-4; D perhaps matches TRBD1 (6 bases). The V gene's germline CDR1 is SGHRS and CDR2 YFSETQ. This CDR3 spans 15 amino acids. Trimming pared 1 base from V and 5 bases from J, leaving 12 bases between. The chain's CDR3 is CASSLQGQTNEKLFF. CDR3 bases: TGCGCCAGCAGCTTGCAGGGGCAGACGAATGAAAAACTGTTTTTT.

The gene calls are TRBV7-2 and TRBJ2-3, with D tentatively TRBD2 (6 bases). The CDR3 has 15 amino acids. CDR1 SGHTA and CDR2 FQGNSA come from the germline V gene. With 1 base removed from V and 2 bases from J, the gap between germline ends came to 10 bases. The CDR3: CASSLGRGSTDTQYF. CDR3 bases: TGTGCCAGCAGCTTAGGCCGGGGGTCCACAGATACGCAGTATTTT.

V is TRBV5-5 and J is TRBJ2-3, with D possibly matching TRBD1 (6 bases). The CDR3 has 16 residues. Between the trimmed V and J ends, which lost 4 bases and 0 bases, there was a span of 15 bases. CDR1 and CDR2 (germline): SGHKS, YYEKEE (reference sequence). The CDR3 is CASSPLRGYSTDTQYF. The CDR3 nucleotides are TGTGCCAGCAGCCCGCTCAGGGGATATAGCACAGATACGCAGTATTTT.

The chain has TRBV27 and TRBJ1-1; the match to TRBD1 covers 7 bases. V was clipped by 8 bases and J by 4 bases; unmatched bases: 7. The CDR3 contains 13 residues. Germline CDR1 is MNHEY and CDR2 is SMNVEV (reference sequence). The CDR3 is CASGLRGSTEAFF. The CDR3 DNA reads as TGTGCCAGCGGTCTCAGGGGGAGCACTGAAGCTTTCTTT.

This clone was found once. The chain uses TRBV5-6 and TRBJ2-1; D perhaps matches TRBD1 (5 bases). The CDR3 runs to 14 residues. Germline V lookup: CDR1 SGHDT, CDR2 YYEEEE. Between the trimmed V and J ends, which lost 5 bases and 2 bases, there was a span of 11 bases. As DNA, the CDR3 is TGTGCCAGCAGTTGGCAGGGCACCTACAATGAGCAGTTCTTC. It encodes CASSWQGTYNEQFF.

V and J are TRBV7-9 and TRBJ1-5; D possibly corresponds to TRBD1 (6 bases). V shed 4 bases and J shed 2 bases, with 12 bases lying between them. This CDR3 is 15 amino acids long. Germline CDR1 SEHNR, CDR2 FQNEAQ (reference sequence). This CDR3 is CASSSGVSGNQPQHF. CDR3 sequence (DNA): TGTGCCAGCAGCTCAGGGGTTTCGGGCAATCAGCCCCAGCATTTT.

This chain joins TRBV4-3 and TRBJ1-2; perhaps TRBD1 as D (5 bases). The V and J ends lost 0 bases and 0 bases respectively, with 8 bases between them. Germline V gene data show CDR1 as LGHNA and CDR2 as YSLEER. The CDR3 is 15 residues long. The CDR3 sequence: CASSQDPTANYGYTF. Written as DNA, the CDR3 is TGCGCCAGCAGCCAAGATCCGACAGCTAACTATGGCTACACCTTC.

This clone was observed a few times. The CDR3 DNA reads as TGTGCCAGCAGCCTGGCGGGGGACTCCTACGAGCAGTACTTC. This codes for CASSLAGDSYEQYF. V is TRBV9 and J is TRBJ2-7; 7 bases line up with TRBD2. Trimming cost V 4 bases and J 0 bases; bases outside gene matches: 4. Germline values: CDR1 SGDLS, CDR2 YYNGEE. The CDR3 totals 14 residues.

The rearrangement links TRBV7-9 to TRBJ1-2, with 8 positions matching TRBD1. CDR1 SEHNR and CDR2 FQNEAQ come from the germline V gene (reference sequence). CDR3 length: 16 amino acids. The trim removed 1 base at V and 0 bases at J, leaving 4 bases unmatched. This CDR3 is CASSLDPQGANYGYTF. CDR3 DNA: TGTGCCAGCAGCTTAGACCCACAGGGGGCTAACTATGGCTACACCTTC.

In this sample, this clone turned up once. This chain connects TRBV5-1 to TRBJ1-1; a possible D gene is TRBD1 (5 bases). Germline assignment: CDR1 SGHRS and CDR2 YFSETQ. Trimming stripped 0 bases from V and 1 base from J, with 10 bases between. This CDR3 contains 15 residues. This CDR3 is CASSLAFDRNTEAFF. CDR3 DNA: TGCGCCAGCAGCTTGGCTTTCGACAGGAACACTGAAGCTTTCTTT.

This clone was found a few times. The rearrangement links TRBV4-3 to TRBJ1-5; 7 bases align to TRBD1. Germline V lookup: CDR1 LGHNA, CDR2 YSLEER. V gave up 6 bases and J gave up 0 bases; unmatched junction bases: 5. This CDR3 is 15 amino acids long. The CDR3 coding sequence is TGCGCCAGCAGGGGAGACAGGGATAGCAATCAGCCCCAGCATTTT. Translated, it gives CASRGDRDSNQPQHF.

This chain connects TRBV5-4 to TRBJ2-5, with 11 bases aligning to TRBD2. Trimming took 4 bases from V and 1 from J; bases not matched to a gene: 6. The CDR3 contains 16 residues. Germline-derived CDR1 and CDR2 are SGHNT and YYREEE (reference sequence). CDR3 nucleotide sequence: TGTGCCAGCAGCATCGGGACTAGCGGCCCCCAAGAGACCCAGTACTTC. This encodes CASSIGTSGPQETQYF.

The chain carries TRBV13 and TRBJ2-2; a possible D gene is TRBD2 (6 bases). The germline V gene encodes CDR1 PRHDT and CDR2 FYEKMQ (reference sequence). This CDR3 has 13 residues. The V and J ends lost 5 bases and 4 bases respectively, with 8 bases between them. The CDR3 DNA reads TGTGCCAGCAGCCCCGGGGGCACCGGGGAGCTGTTTTTT. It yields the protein CASSPGGTGELFF.

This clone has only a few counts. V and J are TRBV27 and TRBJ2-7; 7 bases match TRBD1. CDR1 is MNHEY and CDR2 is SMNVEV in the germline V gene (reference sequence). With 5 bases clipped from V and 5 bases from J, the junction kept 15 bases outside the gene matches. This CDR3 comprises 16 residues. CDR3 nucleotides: TGTGCCAGCAGTCCCAACAGGGGAGTGGGGTATAACGAGCAGTACTTC. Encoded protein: CASSPNRGVGYNEQYF.

The CDR3 region is CASSQGANTEAFF. The DNA of the CDR3 is TGTGCCAGCAGTCAGGGGGCTAACACTGAAGCTTTCTTT. The genes are TRBV7-9 and TRBJ1-1; 8 bases match TRBD1. From germline, CDR1 is SEHNR and CDR2 FQNEAQ (reference sequence). The CDR3 length is 13 residues. Germline trimming cut 6 bases from V and 2 bases from J; bases unmatched to any gene: 2.

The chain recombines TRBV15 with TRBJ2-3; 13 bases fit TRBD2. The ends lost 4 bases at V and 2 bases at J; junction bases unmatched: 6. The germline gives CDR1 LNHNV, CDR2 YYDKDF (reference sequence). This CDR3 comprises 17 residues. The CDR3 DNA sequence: TGTGCCACCAGCATCGGGACTAGCGGGGCTTTCACAGATACGCAGTATTTT. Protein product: CATSIGTSGAFTDTQYF.